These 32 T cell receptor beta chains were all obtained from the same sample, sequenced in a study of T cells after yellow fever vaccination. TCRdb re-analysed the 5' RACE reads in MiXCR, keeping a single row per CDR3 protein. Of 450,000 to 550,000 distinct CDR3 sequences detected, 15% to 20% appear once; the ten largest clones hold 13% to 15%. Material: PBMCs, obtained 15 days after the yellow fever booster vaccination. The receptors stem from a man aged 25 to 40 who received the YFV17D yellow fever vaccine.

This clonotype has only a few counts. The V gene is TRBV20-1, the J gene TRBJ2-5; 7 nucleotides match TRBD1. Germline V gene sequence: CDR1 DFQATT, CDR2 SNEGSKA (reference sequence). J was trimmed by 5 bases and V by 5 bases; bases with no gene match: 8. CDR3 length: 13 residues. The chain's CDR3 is CSAHTGDSETQYF. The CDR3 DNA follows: TGCAGTGCTCACACAGGGGATTCGGAGACCCAGTACTTC.

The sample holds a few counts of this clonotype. CDR3 nucleotide sequence: TGTGCCAGTAGTACCGGGACAGTCCTTCCCTACGAGCAGTACTTC. Its protein is CASSTGTVLPYEQYF. The J gene is TRBJ2-7, the V gene TRBV19, with TRBD1 identical over 7 bases. V lost 4 bases, J lost 2 bases, and 8 bases stayed unmatched. The CDR3 consists of 15 residues. Per germline, CDR1 LNHDA and CDR2 SQIVND (reference sequence).

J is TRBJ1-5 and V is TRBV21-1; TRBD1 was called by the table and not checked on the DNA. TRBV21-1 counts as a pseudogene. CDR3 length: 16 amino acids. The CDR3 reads CASSYGTGKSPEPQHF. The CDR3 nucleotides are TGTGCCAGCAGCTACGGGACAGGGAAATCCCCGGAGCCCCAGCATTTT.

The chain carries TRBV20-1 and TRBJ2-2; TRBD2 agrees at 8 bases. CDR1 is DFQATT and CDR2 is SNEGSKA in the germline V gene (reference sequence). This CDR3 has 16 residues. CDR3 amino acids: CSAPRGAGVGTGELFF. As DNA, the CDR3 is TGCAGCGCACCCCGGGGAGCGGGAGTGGGCACCGGGGAGCTGTTTTTT.

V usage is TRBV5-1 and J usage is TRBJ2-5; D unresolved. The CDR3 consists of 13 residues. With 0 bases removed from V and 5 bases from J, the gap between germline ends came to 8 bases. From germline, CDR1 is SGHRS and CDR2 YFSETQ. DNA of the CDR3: TGCGCCAGCAGCTTGGAGGGATATGAGACCCAGTACTTC. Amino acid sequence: CASSLEGYETQYF.

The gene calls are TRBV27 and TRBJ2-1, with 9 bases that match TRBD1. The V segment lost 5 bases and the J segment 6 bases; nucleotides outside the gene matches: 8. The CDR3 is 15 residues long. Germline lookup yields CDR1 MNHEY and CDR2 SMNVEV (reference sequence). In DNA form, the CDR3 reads TGTGCCAGCAGTCCGCCGGGACAGGGCGGCAATGAGCAGTTCTTC. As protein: CASSPPGQGGNEQFF.

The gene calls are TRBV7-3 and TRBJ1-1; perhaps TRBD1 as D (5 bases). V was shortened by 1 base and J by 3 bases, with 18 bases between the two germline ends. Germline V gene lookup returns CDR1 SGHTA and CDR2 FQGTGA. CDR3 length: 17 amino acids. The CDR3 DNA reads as TGTGCCAGCAGCTTAAATGGCTTTAGGGCGGGGGACACTGAAGCTTTCTTT. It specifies CASSLNGFRAGDTEAFF.

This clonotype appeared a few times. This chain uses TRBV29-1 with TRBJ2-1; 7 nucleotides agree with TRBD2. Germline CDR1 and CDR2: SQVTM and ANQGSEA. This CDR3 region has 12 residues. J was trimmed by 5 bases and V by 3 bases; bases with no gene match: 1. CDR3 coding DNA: TGCAGCGTTGAGGGAGGGAACAATGAGCAGTTCTTC. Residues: CSVEGGNNEQFF.

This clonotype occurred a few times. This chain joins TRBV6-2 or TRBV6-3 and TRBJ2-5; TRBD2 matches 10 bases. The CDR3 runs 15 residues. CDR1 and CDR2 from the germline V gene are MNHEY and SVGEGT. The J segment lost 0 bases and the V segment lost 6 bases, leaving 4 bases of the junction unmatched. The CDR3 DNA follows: TGTGCCAGCAGACCTAGCGGGAGTTACCAAGAGACCCAGTACTTC. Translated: CASRPSGSYQETQYF.

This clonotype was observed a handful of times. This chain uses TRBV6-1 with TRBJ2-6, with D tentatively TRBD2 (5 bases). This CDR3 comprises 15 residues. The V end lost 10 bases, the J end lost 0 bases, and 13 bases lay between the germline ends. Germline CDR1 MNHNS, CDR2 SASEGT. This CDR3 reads CATTGFNSGANVLTF. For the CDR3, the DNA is TGTGCCACGACGGGGTTCAACTCTGGGGCCAACGTCCTGACTTTC.

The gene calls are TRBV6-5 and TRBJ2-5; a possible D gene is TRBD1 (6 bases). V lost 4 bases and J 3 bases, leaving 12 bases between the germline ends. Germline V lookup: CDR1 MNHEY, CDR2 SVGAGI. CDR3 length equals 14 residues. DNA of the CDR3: TGTGCCAGCAGTTGGTTACAGGGTGAAGAGACCCAGTACTTC. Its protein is CASSWLQGEETQYF.

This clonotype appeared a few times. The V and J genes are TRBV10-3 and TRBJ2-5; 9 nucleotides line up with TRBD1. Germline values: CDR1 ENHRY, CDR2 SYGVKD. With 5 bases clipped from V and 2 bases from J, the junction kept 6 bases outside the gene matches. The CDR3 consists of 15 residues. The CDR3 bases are TGTGCCATCAGTCGGACAGGGGCGGATCAAGAGACCCAGTACTTC. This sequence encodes CAISRTGADQETQYF.

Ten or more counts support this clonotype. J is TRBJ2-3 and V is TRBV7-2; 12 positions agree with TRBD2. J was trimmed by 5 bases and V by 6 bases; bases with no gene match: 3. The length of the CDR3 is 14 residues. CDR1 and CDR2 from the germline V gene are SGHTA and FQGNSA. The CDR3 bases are TGTGCCAGCAGGGCGGGACTAGCGGGAGATACGCAGTATTTT. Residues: CASRAGLAGDTQYF.

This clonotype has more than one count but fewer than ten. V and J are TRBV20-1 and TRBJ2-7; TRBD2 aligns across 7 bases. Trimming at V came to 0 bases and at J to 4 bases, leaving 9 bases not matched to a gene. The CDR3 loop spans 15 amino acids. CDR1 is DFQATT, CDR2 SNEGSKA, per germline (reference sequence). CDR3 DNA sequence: TGCAGTGCTAGAGATAATTTGAGCGGGAATTACGAGCAGTACTTC. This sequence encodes CSARDNLSGNYEQYF.

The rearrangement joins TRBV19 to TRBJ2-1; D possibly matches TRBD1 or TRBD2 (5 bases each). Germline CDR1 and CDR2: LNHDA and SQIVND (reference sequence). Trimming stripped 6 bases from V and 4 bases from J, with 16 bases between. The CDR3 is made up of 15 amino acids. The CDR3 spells CASSQGATTYNEQFF. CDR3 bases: TGTGCCAGTAGCCAGGGAGCCACAACTTACAATGAGCAGTTCTTC.

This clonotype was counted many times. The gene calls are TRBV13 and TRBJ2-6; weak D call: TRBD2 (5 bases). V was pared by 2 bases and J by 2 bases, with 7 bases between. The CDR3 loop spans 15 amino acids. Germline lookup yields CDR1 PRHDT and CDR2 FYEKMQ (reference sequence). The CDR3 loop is CASSLLGAGANVLTF. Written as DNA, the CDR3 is TGTGCCAGCAGCTTACTCGGGGCTGGGGCCAACGTCCTGACTTTC.

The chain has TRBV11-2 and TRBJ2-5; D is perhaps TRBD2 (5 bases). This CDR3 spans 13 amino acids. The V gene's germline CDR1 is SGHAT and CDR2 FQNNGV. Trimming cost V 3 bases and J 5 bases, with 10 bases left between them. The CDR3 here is CASSFARDETQYF. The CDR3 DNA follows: TGTGCCAGCAGCTTCGCGAGGGATGAGACCCAGTACTTC.

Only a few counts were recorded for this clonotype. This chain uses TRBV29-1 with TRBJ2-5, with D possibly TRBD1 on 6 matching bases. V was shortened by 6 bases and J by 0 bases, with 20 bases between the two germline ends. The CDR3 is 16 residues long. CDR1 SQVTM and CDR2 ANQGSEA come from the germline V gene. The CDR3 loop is CSVVHLEDRYQETQYF. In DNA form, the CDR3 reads TGCAGCGTAGTACACCTTGAAGACAGGTACCAAGAGACCCAGTACTTC.

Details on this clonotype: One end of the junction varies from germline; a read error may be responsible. The CDR3 bases are TGTGCTAGCAGCTCCTCCCCGGGCGGGAGCACAGATACGCAGTATTTT. Its translation is CASSSSPGGSTDTQYF. The chain recombines TRBV7-7 with TRBJ2-3, with a possible D match to TRBD2 (5 bases). Germline V gene sequence: CDR1 SSHAT, CDR2 FNYEAQ (reference sequence). The CDR3 sequence is 16 residues long.

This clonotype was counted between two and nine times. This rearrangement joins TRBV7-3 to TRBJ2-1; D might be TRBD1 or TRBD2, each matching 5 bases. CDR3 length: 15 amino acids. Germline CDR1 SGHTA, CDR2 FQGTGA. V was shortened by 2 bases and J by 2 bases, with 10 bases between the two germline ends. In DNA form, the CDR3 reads TGTGCCAGCAGCTTAGGGGACGTAACCTACAATGAGCAGTTCTTC. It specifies CASSLGDVTYNEQFF.

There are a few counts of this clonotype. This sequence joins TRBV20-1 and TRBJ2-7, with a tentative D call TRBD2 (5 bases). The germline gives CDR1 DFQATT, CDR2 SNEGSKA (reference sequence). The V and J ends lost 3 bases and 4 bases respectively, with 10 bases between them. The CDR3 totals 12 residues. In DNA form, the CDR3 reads TGCAGTGCTAGTCGGGATCCATACGAGCAGTACTTC. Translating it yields CSASRDPYEQYF.

The CDR3, as DNA: TGTGCCAGCAGTTTTTCTCGCAGCACTGAAGCTTTCTTT. Encoded protein: CASSFSRSTEAFF. The J gene is TRBJ1-1, the V gene TRBV12-3 or TRBV12-4; D remains ambiguous. This CDR3 is 13 amino acids long. Deletions cut 3 bases from V and 4 bases from J, with 9 bases between.

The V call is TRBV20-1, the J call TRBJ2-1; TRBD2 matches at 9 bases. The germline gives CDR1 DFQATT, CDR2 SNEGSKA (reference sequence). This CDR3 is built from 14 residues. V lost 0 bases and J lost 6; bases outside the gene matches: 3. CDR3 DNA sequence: TGCAGTGCTAGAGAGCGGGAGGGCCGCAATGAGCAGTTCTTC. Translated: CSAREREGRNEQFF.

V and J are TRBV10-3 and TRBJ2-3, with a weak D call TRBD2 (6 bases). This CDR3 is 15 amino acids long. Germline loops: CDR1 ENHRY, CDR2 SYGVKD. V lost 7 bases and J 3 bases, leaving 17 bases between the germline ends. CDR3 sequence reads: CAITAGGIRTDTQYF. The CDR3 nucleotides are TGTGCCATCACTGCGGGCGGGATTAGGACAGATACGCAGTATTTT.

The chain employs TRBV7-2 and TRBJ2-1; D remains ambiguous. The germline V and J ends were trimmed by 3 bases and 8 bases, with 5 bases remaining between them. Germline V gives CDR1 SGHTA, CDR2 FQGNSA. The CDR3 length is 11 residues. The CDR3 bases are TGTGCCAGCAGCTTCGGAGATGAGCAGTTCTTC. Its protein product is CASSFGDEQFF.

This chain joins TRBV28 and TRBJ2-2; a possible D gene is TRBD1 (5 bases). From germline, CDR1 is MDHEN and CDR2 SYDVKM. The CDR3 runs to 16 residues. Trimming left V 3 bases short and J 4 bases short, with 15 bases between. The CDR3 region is CASSLPQGLVTGELFF. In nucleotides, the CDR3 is TGTGCCAGCAGTTTGCCTCAGGGCCTGGTCACCGGGGAGCTGTTTTTT.

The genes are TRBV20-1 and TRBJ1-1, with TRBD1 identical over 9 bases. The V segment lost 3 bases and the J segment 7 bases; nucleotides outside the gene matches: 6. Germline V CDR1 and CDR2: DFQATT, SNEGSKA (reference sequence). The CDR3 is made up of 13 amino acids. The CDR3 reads CSARGQGVFEAFF. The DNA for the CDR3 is TGCAGTGCTAGGGGACAGGGCGTTTTTGAAGCTTTCTTT.

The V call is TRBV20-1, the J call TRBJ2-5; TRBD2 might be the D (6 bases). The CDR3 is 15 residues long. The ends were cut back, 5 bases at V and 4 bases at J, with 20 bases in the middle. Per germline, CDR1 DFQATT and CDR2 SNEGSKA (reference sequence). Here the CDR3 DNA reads TGCAGTGCTCGGTGGCCTGGGGTGCGGGGAGAGACCCAGTACTTC. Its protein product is CSARWPGVRGETQYF.

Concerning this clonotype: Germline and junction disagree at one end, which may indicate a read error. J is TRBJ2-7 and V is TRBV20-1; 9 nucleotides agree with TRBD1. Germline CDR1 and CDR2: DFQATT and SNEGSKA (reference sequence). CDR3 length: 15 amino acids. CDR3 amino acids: CCALPLGTGLNEQYF. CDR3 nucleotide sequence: TGCTGTGCTCTCCCGTTGGGGACAGGGCTCAACGAGCAGTACTTC.

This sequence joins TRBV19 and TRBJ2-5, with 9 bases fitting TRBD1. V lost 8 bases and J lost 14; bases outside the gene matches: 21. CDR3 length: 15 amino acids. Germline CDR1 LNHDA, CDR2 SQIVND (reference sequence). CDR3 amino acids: CASSKQGADLSPGYF. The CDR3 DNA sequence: TGTGCCAGTTCAAAACAGGGGGCGGATTTATCTCCGGGCTACTTC.

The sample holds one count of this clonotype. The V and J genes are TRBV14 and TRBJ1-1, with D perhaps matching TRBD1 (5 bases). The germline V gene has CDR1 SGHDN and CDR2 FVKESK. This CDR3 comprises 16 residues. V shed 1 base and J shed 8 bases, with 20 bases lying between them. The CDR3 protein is CASSQAGGTDFLEAFF. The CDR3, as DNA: TGTGCCAGCAGCCAAGCGGGGGGGACTGATTTCCTCGAAGCTTTCTTT.

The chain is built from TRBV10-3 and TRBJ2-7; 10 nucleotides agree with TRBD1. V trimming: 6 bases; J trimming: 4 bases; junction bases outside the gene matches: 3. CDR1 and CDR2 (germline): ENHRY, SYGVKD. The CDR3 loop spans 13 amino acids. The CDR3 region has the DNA TGTGCCATCAGGGGGACAGGGGTATACGAGCAGTACTTC. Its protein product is CAIRGTGVYEQYF.